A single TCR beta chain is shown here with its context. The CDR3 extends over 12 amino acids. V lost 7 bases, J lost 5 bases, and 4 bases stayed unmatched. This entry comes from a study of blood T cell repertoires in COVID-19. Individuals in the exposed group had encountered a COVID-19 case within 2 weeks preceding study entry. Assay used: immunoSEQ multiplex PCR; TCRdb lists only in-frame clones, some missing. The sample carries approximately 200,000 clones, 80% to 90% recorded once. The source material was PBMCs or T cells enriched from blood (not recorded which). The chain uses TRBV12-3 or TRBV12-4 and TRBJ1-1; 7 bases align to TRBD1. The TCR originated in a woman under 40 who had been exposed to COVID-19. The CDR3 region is CASIQQGTEAFF. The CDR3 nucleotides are TGTGCCAGCATCCAACAGGGGACTGAAGCTTTCTTT.